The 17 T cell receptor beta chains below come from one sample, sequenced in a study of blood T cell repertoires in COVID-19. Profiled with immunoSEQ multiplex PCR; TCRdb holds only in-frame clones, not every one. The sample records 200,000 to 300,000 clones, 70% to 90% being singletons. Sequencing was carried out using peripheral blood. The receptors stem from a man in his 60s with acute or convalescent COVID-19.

CDR3 amino acids: CASSSLAAFTDTQYF. The CDR3, as DNA: TGTGCCAGCAGCTCCCTTGCGGCCTTCACAGATACGCAGTATTTT. The J gene is TRBJ2-3, the V gene TRBV11-2, with D unresolved. The germline V gene has CDR1 SGHAT and CDR2 FQNNGV. The length of the CDR3 is 15 residues. Trimming shortened V by 4 bases and J by 2 bases, and 13 bases separated the two germline ends.

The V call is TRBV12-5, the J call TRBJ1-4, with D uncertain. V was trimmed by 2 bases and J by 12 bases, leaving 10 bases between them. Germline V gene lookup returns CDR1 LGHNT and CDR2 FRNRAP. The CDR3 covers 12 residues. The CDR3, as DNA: TGTGCTAGTGGTTTGTATTTATCAGAACTGTTTTTT. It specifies CASGLYLSELFF.

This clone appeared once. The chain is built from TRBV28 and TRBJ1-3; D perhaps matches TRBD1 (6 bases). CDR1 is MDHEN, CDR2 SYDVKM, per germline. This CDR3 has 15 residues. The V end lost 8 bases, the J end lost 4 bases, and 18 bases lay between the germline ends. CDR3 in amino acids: CASLDLTGPGNTIYF. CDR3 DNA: TGTGCCAGCTTAGATTTAACAGGGCCAGGAAACACCATATATTTT. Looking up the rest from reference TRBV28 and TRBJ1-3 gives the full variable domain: DVKVTQSSRYLVKRTGEKVFLECVQDMDHENMFWYRQDPGLGLRLIYFSYDVKMKEKGDIPEGYSVSREKKERFSLILESASTNQTSMYLCASLDLTGPGNTIYFGEGSWLTVV.

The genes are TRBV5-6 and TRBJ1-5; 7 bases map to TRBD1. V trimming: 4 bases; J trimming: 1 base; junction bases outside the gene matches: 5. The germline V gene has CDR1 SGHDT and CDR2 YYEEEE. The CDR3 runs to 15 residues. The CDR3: CASSLTGRSNQPQHF. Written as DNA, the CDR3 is TGTGCCAGCAGCCTGACAGGGAGGAGCAATCAGCCCCAGCATTTT.

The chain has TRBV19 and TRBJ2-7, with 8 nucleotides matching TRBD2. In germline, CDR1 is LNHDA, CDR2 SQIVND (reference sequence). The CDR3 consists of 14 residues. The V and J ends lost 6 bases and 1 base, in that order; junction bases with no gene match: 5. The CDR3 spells CASRTTSESYEQYF. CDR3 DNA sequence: TGTGCCAGTAGGACGACTAGCGAATCCTACGAGCAGTACTTC.

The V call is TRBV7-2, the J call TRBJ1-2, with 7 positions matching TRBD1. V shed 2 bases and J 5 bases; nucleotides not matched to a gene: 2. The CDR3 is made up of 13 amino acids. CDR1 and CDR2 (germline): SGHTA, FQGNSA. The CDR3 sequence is CASSLLRGYGYTF. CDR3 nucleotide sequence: TGTGCCAGCAGCTTACTCAGGGGGTATGGCTACACCTTC.

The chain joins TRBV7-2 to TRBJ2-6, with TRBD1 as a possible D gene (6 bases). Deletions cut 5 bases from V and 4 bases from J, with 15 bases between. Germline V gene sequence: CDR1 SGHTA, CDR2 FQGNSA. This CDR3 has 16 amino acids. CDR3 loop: CASSLLLGAGANVLTF. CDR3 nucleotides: TGTGCCAGCAGCCTCCTCCTGGGGGCAGGGGCCAACGTCCTGACTTTC. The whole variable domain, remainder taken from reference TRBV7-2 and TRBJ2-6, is GAGVSQSPSNKVTEKGKDVELRCDPISGHTALYWYRQSLGQGLEFLIYFQGNSAPDKSGLPSDRFSAERTGGSVSTLTIQRTQQEDSAVYLCASSLLLGAGANVLTFGAGSRLTVL.

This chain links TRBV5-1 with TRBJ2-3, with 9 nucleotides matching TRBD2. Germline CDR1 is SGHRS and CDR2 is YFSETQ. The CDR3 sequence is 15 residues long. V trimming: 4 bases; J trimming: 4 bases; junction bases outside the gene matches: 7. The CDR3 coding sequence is TGCGCCAGCAGCCTTAGCGGGAGTAGGTCAGATACGCAGTATTTT. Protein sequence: CASSLSGSRSDTQYF.

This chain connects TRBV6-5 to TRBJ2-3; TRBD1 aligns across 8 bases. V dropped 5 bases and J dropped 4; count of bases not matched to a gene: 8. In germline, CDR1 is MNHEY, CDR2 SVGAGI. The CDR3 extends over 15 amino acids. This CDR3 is CASSLGQGGADTQYF. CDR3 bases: TGTGCCAGCAGTCTAGGACAGGGTGGGGCAGATACGCAGTATTTT.

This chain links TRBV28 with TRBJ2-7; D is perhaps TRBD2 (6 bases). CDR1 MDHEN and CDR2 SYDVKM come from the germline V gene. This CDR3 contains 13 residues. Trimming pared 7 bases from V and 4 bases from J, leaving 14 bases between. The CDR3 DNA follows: TGTGCCAGCACCGTGGGGACTCTATACGAGCAGTACTTC. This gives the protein CASTVGTLYEQYF.

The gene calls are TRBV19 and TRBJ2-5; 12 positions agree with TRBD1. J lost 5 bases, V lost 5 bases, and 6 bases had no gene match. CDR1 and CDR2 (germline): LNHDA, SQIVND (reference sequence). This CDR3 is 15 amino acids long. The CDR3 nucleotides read TGTGCCAGTAGTCCGGGACAGGGGGCGCGGGAGACCCAGTACTTC. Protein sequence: CASSPGQGARETQYF.

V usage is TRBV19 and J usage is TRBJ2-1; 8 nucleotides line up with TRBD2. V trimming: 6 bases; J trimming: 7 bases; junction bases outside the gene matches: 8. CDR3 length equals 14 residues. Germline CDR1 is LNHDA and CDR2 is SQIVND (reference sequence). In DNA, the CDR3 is TGTGCCAGTAGAGTACCCGGGAGGGAGAATGAGCAGTTCTTC. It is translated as CASRVPGRENEQFF.

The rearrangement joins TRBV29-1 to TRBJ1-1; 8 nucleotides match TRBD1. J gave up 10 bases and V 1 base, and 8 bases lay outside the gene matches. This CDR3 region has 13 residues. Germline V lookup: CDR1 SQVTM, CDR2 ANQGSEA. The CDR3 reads CSVEGGQGVRAFF. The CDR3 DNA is TGCAGCGTTGAAGGAGGACAGGGCGTTAGAGCTTTCTTT.

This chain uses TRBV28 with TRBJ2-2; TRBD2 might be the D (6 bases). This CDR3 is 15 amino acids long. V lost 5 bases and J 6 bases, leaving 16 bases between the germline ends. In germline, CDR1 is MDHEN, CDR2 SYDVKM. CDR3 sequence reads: CASSATGTSAGELFF. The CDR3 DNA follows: TGTGCCAGCAGTGCTACCGGGACTTCGGCCGGGGAGCTGTTTTTT. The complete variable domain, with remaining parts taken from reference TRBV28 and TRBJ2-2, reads DVKVTQSSRYLVKRTGEKVFLECVQDMDHENMFWYRQDPGLGLRLIYFSYDVKMKEKGDIPEGYSVSREKKERFSLILESASTNQTSMYLCASSATGTSAGELFFGEGSRLTVL.

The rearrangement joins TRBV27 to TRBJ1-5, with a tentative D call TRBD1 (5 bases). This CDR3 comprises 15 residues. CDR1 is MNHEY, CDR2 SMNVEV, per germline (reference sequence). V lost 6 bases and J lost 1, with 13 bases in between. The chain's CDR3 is CASSRNRRSNQPQHF. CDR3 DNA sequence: TGTGCCAGCAGCCGGAACAGGAGAAGCAATCAGCCCCAGCATTTT.

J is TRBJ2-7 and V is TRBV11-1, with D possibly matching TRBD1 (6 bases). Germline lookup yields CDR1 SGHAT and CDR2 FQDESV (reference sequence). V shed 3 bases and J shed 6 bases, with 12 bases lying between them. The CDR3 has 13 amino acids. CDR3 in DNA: TGTGCCAGCAGCTTGGCAGGGGTAGGCGAGCAGTACTTC. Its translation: CASSLAGVGEQYF. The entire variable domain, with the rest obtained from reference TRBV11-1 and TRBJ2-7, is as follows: EAEVAQSPRYKITEKSQAVAFWCDPISGHATLYWYRQILGQGPELLVQFQDESVVDDSQLPKDRFSAERLKGVDSTLKIQPAELGDSAMYLCASSLAGVGEQYFGPGTRLTVT.

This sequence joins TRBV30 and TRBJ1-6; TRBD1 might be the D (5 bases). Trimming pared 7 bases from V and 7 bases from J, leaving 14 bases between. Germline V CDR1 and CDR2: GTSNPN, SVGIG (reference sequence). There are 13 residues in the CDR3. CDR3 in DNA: TGTGCCTCCGTGCGGGGACCCAATTCACCCCTCCACTTT. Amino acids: CASVRGPNSPLHF.